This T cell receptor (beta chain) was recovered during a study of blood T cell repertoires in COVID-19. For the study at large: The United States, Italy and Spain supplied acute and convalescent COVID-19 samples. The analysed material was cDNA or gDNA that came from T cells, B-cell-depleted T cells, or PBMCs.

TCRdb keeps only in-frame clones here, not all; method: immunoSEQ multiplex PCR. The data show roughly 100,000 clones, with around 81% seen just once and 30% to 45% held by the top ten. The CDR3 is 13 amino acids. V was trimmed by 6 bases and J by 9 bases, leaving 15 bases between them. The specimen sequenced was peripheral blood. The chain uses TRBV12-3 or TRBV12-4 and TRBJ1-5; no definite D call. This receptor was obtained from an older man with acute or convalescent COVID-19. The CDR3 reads CASSHPPVSPQHF. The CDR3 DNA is TGTGCCAGCAGCCATCCTCCGGTATCGCCCCAGCATTTT.